The rows below give T cell receptor beta chains drawn from one sample of a study of blood T cell repertoires in COVID-19. TCRdb's table, derived via immunoSEQ multiplex PCR, lists solely in-frame clones and lacks some. The sample comprises about 320,000 clones, roughly 90% of which are singletons, and over 4% rests with the top ten. Specimen: PBMCs or T cells enriched from blood (not recorded which). The receptor source for this set is a man in his 60s who had recovered from COVID-19. Each CDR3 is given with its conserved first and last residue. The order of the fields is D gene, CDR3 length, clone size, J gene, V gene, CDR3 DNA, CDR3 protein. A D gene is named only where the DNA matches it firmly. Clone size, where shown, is once, few, many, or a class for clones that have expanded.

D: TRBD1; length: 20; size: NA; J: TRBJ2-2; V: TRBV28; DNA: TGTGCCAGCAGTTTAAATATTTTTACGGGACAGGGGGCGGACACCGGGGAGCTGTTTTTT; CDR3: CASSLNIFTGQGADTGELFF
D: NA; length: 10; size: NA; J: TRBJ1-4; V: TRBV29-1; DNA: TGCAGCGTTGAAGCAGGGGCGGTTTTTTTT; CDR3: CSVEAGAVFF
D: TRBD1; length: 14; size: NA; J: TRBJ2-1; V: TRBV6-5; DNA: TGTGCCAGCCGACCAGGGACAGGGGGTTTTGAGCAGTTCTTC; CDR3: CASRPGTGGFEQFF
D: TRBD1; length: 16; size: few; J: TRBJ1-2; V: TRBV9; DNA: TGTGCCAGCAGCGTAGGGTGGGGACAGGGCACCTATGGCTACACCTTC; CDR3: CASSVGWGQGTYGYTF
D: NA; length: 16; size: NA; J: TRBJ1-4; V: TRBV6-5; DNA: TGTGCCAGCAGTTACAGGGGGTCCTCAACTAATGAAAAACTGTTTTTT; CDR3: CASSYRGSSTNEKLFF
D: TRBD2; length: 18; size: NA; J: TRBJ2-3; V: TRBV7-2; DNA: TGTGCCAGCAGCTTAAAGAGACTAGCGGGAGATACAGCGGATACGCAGTATTTT; CDR3: CASSLKRLAGDTADTQYF
D: TRBD2; length: 16; size: NA; J: TRBJ2-1; V: TRBV6-4; DNA: TGTGCCAGCAGTGACTCGATTAGCGGGAGACGGAATGAGCAGTTCTTC; CDR3: CASSDSISGRRNEQFF
D: NA; length: 15; size: NA; J: TRBJ2-3; V: TRBV5-4; DNA: TGTGCCAGCAGCTTGTGGGGGGAGGGGGCAGATACGCAGTATTTT; CDR3: CASSLWGEGADTQYF
D: TRBD1; length: 17; size: NA; J: TRBJ2-1; V: TRBV18; DNA: TGTGCCAGCTCACCTAGACCGGGACAGGGGGATTACAATGAGCAGTTCTTC; CDR3: CASSPRPGQGDYNEQFF
D: TRBD2; length: 14; size: NA; J: TRBJ2-7; V: TRBV10-3; DNA: TGTGCCACCCGACTAGCCGAAAGCTCCTACGAGCAGTACTTC; CDR3: CATRLAESSYEQYF
D: NA; length: 16; size: NA; J: TRBJ2-3; V: TRBV5-4; DNA: TGTGCCAGCAGTTTTGGCGGGACAGAAAGCACAGATACGCAGTATTTT; CDR3: CASSFGGTESTDTQYF
D: TRBD2; length: 19; size: NA; J: TRBJ2-1; V: TRBV6-6; DNA: TGTGCCAGCAGTCAAAAAAAAGGGACTAGCGCAAGCTCCTACAATGAGCAGTTCTTC; CDR3: CASSQKKGTSASSYNEQFF
D: TRBD1; length: 13; size: NA; J: TRBJ2-7; V: TRBV19; DNA: TGTGCCAGTAGTGTAGGACAGGGGTCCGAGCAGTACTTC; CDR3: CASSVGQGSEQYF
D: TRBD1; length: 16; size: NA; J: TRBJ2-2; V: TRBV18; DNA: TGTGCCAGCTCATCTCCGGGACAGCCAAACACCGGGGAGCTGTTTTTT; CDR3: CASSSPGQPNTGELFF
D: TRBD2; length: 16; size: NA; J: TRBJ2-1; V: TRBV18; DNA: TGTGCCAGCTCACCAGTGCCGGGACTAGAGGACAATGAGCAGTTCTTC; CDR3: CASSPVPGLEDNEQFF
D: NA; length: 15; size: NA; J: TRBJ2-2; V: TRBV10-3; DNA: TGTGCCATCAAGGCCGACAGTTGGAACACCGGGGAGCTGTTTTTT; CDR3: CAIKADSWNTGELFF
D: TRBD1; length: 16; size: NA; J: TRBJ1-5; V: TRBV7-2; DNA: TGTGCCAGCAGCTTAGAAGGGACAGGGGGCTGGCAGCCCCAGCATTTT; CDR3: CASSLEGTGGWQPQHF
D: NA; length: 14; size: NA; J: TRBJ2-1; V: TRBV27; DNA: TGTGCCAGCAGGCGGGTCGAATCCTACAATGAGCAGTTCTTC; CDR3: CASRRVESYNEQFF
D: NA; length: 11; size: NA; J: TRBJ1-1; V: TRBV10-3; DNA: TGTGCCATCGGCGAGGGGGTGGAAGCTTTCTTT; CDR3: CAIGEGVEAFF
D: NA; length: 15; size: NA; J: TRBJ1-2; V: TRBV5-1; DNA: TGCGCCAGCAGCTTTGGTACAGGGAATAGACGGGGCTACACCTTC; CDR3: CASSFGTGNRRGYTF
D: NA; length: 14; size: NA; J: TRBJ2-2; V: TRBV6-5; DNA: TGTGCCAGCAGTTACTCGAGGGAGTCCGGGGAGCTGTTTTTT; CDR3: CASSYSRESGELFF
D: TRBD1; length: 17; size: once; J: TRBJ2-7; V: TRBV10-2; DNA: TGCGCCAGCAGCACCCCTCGGAGGACAGGAGAATTCTACGAGCAGTACTTC; CDR3: CASSTPRRTGEFYEQYF
D: TRBD2; length: 14; size: NA; J: TRBJ2-3; V: TRBV7-3; DNA: TGTGCCAGCAGCTTAACGGGAGGGGCAGATACGCAGTATTTT; CDR3: CASSLTGGADTQYF
D: TRBD2; length: 20; size: once; J: TRBJ2-3; V: TRBV3-1/TRBV3-2; DNA: TGTGCCAGCAGCCAAGAAGGACTACCTTCTAGCGGGAGGGCCAAGGATACGCAGTATTTT; CDR3: CASSQEGLPSSGRAKDTQYF
D: TRBD2; length: 14; size: NA; J: TRBJ2-3; V: TRBV7-3; DNA: TGTGCCAGCAGCTTATCGACTAGCGGAGATACGCAGTATTTT; CDR3: CASSLSTSGDTQYF
D: TRBD2; length: 16; size: NA; J: TRBJ2-3; V: TRBV7-2; DNA: TGTGCCAGCAGCTTACGTTTAGCGGGCCTCACAGATACGCAGTATTTT; CDR3: CASSLRLAGLTDTQYF
D: TRBD2; length: 15; size: NA; J: TRBJ2-5; V: TRBV14; DNA: TGTGCCAGCAGCCAAAAACTAGCGGGAGTTGAGACCCAGTACTTC; CDR3: CASSQKLAGVETQYF
D: TRBD2; length: 18; size: NA; J: TRBJ2-2; V: TRBV5-1; DNA: TGCGCCAGCAGCCGAGGCGGGGGGGGTAGCCCGAACACCGGGGAGCTGTTTTTT; CDR3: CASSRGGGGSPNTGELFF
D: NA; length: 15; size: NA; J: TRBJ2-7; V: TRBV6-5; DNA: TGTGCCAGCAGTTACCAAACGACAGCCTCCTACGAGCAGTACTTC; CDR3: CASSYQTTASYEQYF
D: TRBD2; length: 17; size: few; J: TRBJ2-1; V: TRBV28; DNA: TGTGCCAGCAGTTCTACTAGCGGGAGAAAATTCTTCCATGAGCAGTTCTTC; CDR3: CASSSTSGRKFFHEQFF
D: NA; length: 16; size: NA; J: TRBJ2-1; V: TRBV7-3; DNA: TGTGCCAGCAGCTCCAAACCAGGAAGCCTATACAATGAGCAGTTCTTC; CDR3: CASSSKPGSLYNEQFF
D: TRBD2; length: 21; size: NA; J: TRBJ2-2; V: TRBV27; DNA: TGTGCCAGCAGTTTACGTCTAGCGGGAGCCCCTGTAGTAGGCGGCACCGGGGAGCTGTTTTTT; CDR3: CASSLRLAGAPVVGGTGELFF
D: TRBD2; length: 16; size: NA; J: TRBJ2-7; V: TRBV3-1/TRBV3-2; DNA: TGTGCCAGCAGCCAAGATTGGCGGGGGGCGCAGTCCGAGCAGTACTTC; CDR3: CASSQDWRGAQSEQYF
D: TRBD2; length: 15; size: NA; J: TRBJ2-1; V: TRBV7-2; DNA: TGTGCCAGCAGGTCCGGGACTAGCCCCTACAATGAGCAGTTCTTC; CDR3: CASRSGTSPYNEQFF
D: TRBD1; length: 16; size: NA; J: TRBJ2-5; V: TRBV24-1; DNA: TGTGCCACCAGTGATCCCGGACAGGGGCCCCCATGGACCCAGTACTTC; CDR3: CATSDPGQGPPWTQYF
D: TRBD2; length: 17; size: NA; J: TRBJ2-5; V: TRBV19; DNA: TGTGCCAGTAGTAGGGGACTAGCGGGAGGGGTTAAAGAGACCCAGTACTTC; CDR3: CASSRGLAGGVKETQYF